This TCR beta chain was documented in a study of T cell responses to AZD1222 COVID-19 vaccine. Assay: immunoSEQ multiplex PCR; the TCRdb copy retains only in-frame clones and omits some. In the table there are 90,000 to 130,000 clones, about nine tenths of which are singletons. Germline CDR1 MNHEY, CDR2 SMNVEV (reference sequence). This CDR3 is 18 amino acids long. V shed 4 bases and J shed 6 bases, with 24 bases lying between them. Regarding the study as a whole: Sampling that yielded the repertoires occurred only after the peak T cell response. Per reports, nearly half of all spike-specific TCRs target regions that are unmutated in variants. Most donors were white British and more were female, and clonal diversity was possibly underestimated.

This clone was observed at least ten times. No antigen is known for it. This chain connects TRBV27 to TRBJ2-2, with a possible D match to TRBD2 (7 bases). The sequencing used peripheral blood, collected on day 0 of AZD1222 vaccination. This sequence originates from an adult in good health. This CDR3 reads CASSSPWGPGRAAGELFF. The CDR3 nucleotides read TGTGCCAGCAGTTCCCCTTGGGGGCCAGGGAGGGCGGCCGGGGAGCTGTTTTTT.